Presented here are 23 T cell receptor beta chains from one specimen sequenced in a study of cytomegalovirus exposure and HLA in healthy donors. PCR was performed using 60 Vbeta and 13 Jbeta primers. The method was immunoSEQ multiplex PCR; TCRdb's version includes in-frame clones alone and lacks a portion of them. The repertoire holds more than 110,000 clones, with 77% as singletons. The source material was PBMCs. These receptors were obtained from a woman aged 45 to 65 in good health and CMV-seronegative.

This chain joins TRBV9 and TRBJ2-3; 13 nucleotides match TRBD2. J gave up 4 bases and V 2 bases, and 4 bases lay outside the gene matches. The CDR3 sequence is 16 residues long. The germline gives CDR1 SGDLS, CDR2 YYNGEE. DNA for the CDR3: TGTGCCAGCAGCGTTACTAGCGGGGGGGCCCCAGATACGCAGTATTTT. It codes for CASSVTSGGAPDTQYF.

This clone showed up many times. V and J are TRBV6-4 and TRBJ2-3, with 8 bases that match TRBD1. The CDR3 is 14 residues long. The J segment lost 4 bases and the V segment lost 2 bases, leaving 2 bases of the junction unmatched. CDR1 and CDR2 from the germline V gene are MRHNA and SNTAGT. CDR3 sequence: CASSDTTGADTQYF. For the CDR3, the DNA is TGTGCCAGCAGTGACACGACAGGGGCAGATACGCAGTATTTT.

The chain is built from TRBV9 and TRBJ1-1; D uncertain. The CDR3 is 12 amino acids. Germline V gene data show CDR1 as SGDLS and CDR2 as YYNGEE. Trimming left V 2 bases short and J 3 bases short, with 5 bases between. This CDR3 is CASSVQDTEAFF. The CDR3 DNA sequence: TGTGCCAGCAGCGTTCAGGACACTGAAGCTTTCTTT.

The chain combines TRBV7-8 with TRBJ2-7; D perhaps matches TRBD1 (6 bases). The germline V gene has CDR1 SGHVS and CDR2 FQNEAQ. The CDR3 has 14 amino acids. Trimming pared 6 bases from V and 5 bases from J, leaving 17 bases between. CDR3 loop: CASSLNRAGDEQYF. The CDR3, as DNA: TGTGCCAGCAGTTTAAACAGGGCCGGCGACGAGCAGTACTTC.

This chain links TRBV5-6 with TRBJ1-2; TRBD1 might be the D (6 bases). The CDR3 sequence is 15 residues long. The V end was cut by 4 bases, the J end by 1 base, with 14 bases between. Germline V lookup: CDR1 SGHDT, CDR2 YYEEEE. The CDR3 region is CASSTYRTDNYGYTF. The CDR3 nucleotides are TGTGCCAGCAGCACTTACAGGACAGATAACTATGGCTACACCTTC.

This chain uses TRBV28 with TRBJ1-3; D remains unclear. CDR1 and CDR2 from the germline V gene are MDHEN and SYDVKM. The ends were cut back, 5 bases at V and 4 bases at J, with 18 bases in the middle. The CDR3 runs 16 residues. Written as DNA, the CDR3 is TGTGCCAGCAGTCTCCCTTGGCCCTCGAAGGGAAACACCATATATTTT. Translating it yields CASSLPWPSKGNTIYF.

The CDR3 is CASSPDPGQIEAFF. The CDR3 coding sequence is TGTGCCAGCTCACCGGATCCTGGACAGATTGAAGCTTTCTTT. V gene TRBV18 combines with J gene TRBJ1-1; weak D call: TRBD1 (6 bases). Deletions cut 3 bases from V and 7 bases from J, with 15 bases between. Germline V lookup: CDR1 KGHSH, CDR2 LQKENI. This CDR3 has 14 residues.

The chain links TRBV7-8 to TRBJ1-5; D unresolved. CDR1 is SGHVS, CDR2 FQNEAQ, per germline. The length of the CDR3 is 13 residues. The V end lost 5 bases, the J end lost 5 bases, and 10 bases lay between the germline ends. CDR3 coding DNA: TGTGCCAGCAGCAAAGCCGGGGATCAGCCCCAGCATTTT. Its translation: CASSKAGDQPQHF.

The chain employs TRBV25-1 and TRBJ1-4, with 11 nucleotides matching TRBD1. With V trimmed by 1 base and J by 6 bases, 1 base remained unmatched. The CDR3 loop spans 15 amino acids. CDR1 and CDR2 (germline): MGHDK, SYGVNS. CDR3 protein: CASSEWTGGDEKLFF. CDR3 in DNA: TGTGCCAGCAGTGAATGGACAGGGGGCGATGAAAAACTGTTTTTT.

V and J are TRBV2 and TRBJ1-2; D might be TRBD1 (6 bases). The CDR3 spans 14 residues. Deletions cut 5 bases from V and 4 bases from J, with 14 bases between. The germline V gene has CDR1 SNHLY and CDR2 FYNNEI. In DNA form, the CDR3 reads TGTGCCAGCAGTCCATTCCGGACAGTCTATGGCTACACCTTC. Its protein is CASSPFRTVYGYTF.

This clone was counted a few times. This chain connects TRBV28 to TRBJ1-6; TRBD1 might be the D (5 bases). Trimming stripped 6 bases from V and 5 bases from J, with 8 bases between. The germline V gene has CDR1 MDHEN and CDR2 SYDVKM. CDR3 length: 13 residues. The CDR3 region is CASRRQHNSPLHF. The CDR3 DNA follows: TGTGCCAGCAGGAGACAGCATAATTCACCCCTCCACTTT.

With respect to this clone: One junction end does not reproduce the germline sequence, and a read error may be involved. The same CDR3 can be traced to other DNA sequences in this sample. V and J are TRBV5-1 and TRBJ2-7; 7 positions agree with TRBD1. The germline CDR1 and CDR2 sequences are SGHRS and YFSETQ. The length of the CDR3 is 14 residues. CDR3 in DNA: TGCGCCAGCAGCTCTCGACAGGGCCCCTACGAGCAGTACTTT. The encoded protein is CASSSRQGPYEQYF.

This clone was seen more than once but under ten times. The chain links TRBV5-4 to TRBJ1-4; TRBD1 aligns across 9 bases. The germline V gene has CDR1 SGHNT and CDR2 YYREEE (reference sequence). This CDR3 region has 14 residues. J was trimmed by 9 bases and V by 3 bases; bases with no gene match: 6. The CDR3 nucleotides read TGTGCCAGCAGCTCCGACAGGGGGAGGAAAAAACTGTTTTTT. Protein: CASSSDRGRKKLFF.

This chain connects TRBV4-1 to TRBJ2-1, with 11 bases identical to TRBD1. Looked up from germline, CDR1 is MGHRA and CDR2 is YSYEKL. V lost 5 bases, J lost 0 bases, and 6 bases stayed unmatched. The CDR3 covers 17 residues. CDR3 coding DNA: TGCGCCAGCAGCTGGACAGGGGGCCCGAGCTCCTACAATGAGCAGTTCTTC. It yields the protein CASSWTGGPSSYNEQFF.

This clone has a count of ten or more. The chain couples TRBV4-2 to TRBJ2-1; 10 nucleotides line up with TRBD2. The CDR3 is made up of 15 amino acids. Germline CDR1 LGHNA, CDR2 YNFKEQ. V shed 0 bases, J shed 9 bases, and the junction held 5 bases outside the gene matches. The CDR3 DNA reads as TGTGCCAGCAGCCAAGAACTAGCGGGGATGGGTGAGCAGTTCTTC. Amino acid sequence: CASSQELAGMGEQFF.

The genes are TRBV7-2 and TRBJ2-7; maybe TRBD2 (5 bases). The germline V gene encodes CDR1 SGHTA and CDR2 FQGNSA. There are 13 residues in the CDR3. Trimming removed 7 bases at V and 3 bases at J, with 13 bases between. CDR3 in amino acids: CASTLVRGYEQYF. The DNA for the CDR3 is TGTGCCAGCACCCTAGTTCGGGGCTACGAGCAGTACTTC.

V usage is TRBV9 and J usage is TRBJ2-2, with 9 bases matching TRBD1. The CDR3 is 15 amino acids. The V gene's germline CDR1 is SGDLS and CDR2 YYNGEE. The V gene end was trimmed by 4 bases and the J gene end by 2 bases; junction bases not matched to a gene: 3. CDR3 nucleotides: TGTGCCAGCAGCTCCACAGGGGGCAACACCGGGGAGCTGTTTTTT. Translated, it gives CASSSTGGNTGELFF.

The chain links TRBV2 to TRBJ2-6; possibly TRBD2 for D (6 bases). Trimming cost V 6 bases and J 2 bases, with 17 bases left between them. CDR3 length equals 17 residues. Germline lookup yields CDR1 SNHLY and CDR2 FYNNEI. This CDR3 reads CASSPERGITGANVLTF. The CDR3 DNA follows: TGTGCCAGCAGCCCGGAACGGGGGATAACTGGGGCCAACGTCCTGACTTTC.

The rearrangement links TRBV7-2 to TRBJ2-3; D may be TRBD1 (5 bases). The CDR3 totals 14 residues. Looked up from germline, CDR1 is SGHTA and CDR2 is FQGNSA. V dropped 6 bases and J dropped 5 bases, with 15 bases sitting between them. CDR3 sequence reads: CASRLGSGIDTQYF. The CDR3 DNA sequence: TGTGCCAGCAGGCTAGGATCAGGGATAGATACGCAGTATTTT.

Concerning this clone: At one of its ends the junction is not consistent with the germline gene, which may arise from a read error. This chain uses TRBV7-7 with TRBJ2-5, with 9 positions matching TRBD2. Germline lookup yields CDR1 SSHAT and CDR2 FNYEAQ (reference sequence). The CDR3 is 15 residues long. CDR3 protein: CASSPSSGVGKTQYF. The CDR3 region has the DNA TGTGCTAGCAGCCCATCTAGCGGGGTGGGGAAGACCCAGTACTTC.

This clone was seen a few times. At one boundary the junction diverges from the germline segment, which might be a read error. The gene calls are TRBV13 and TRBJ1-1; a possible D gene is TRBD1 (5 bases). This CDR3 is built from 14 residues. CDR1 is PRHDT, CDR2 FYEKMQ, per germline (reference sequence). The CDR3 reads CASSLGAGVTEAFF. CDR3 coding DNA: TGTGCCAGCAGCCTAGGGGCGGGGGTCACTGAAGCTTTCTTT.

The chain carries TRBV10-1 and TRBJ1-5; D is perhaps TRBD1 (5 bases). Germline CDR1 is WNHNN and CDR2 is SYGVQD (reference sequence). The CDR3 is 14 residues long. Trimming took 10 bases from V and 2 from J, leaving 15 bases between them. The CDR3 bases are TGCGCCAAGCCTGGGGCGATGGGCAATCAGCCCCAGCATTTT. Translating it yields CAKPGAMGNQPQHF.

The gene calls are TRBV5-1 and TRBJ2-5; 12 bases fit TRBD2. This CDR3 spans 16 amino acids. The ends lost 1 base at V and 5 bases at J; junction bases unmatched: 6. In germline, CDR1 is SGHRS, CDR2 YFSETQ. CDR3 DNA: TGCGCCAGCAGCTTGCCTAGCGGGGGGGCTGGGGAGACCCAGTACTTC. Translated: CASSLPSGGAGETQYF.